The rows below give T cell receptor beta chains drawn from one sample of a study of CD8 T cells in ankylosing spondylitis. From the 5' RACE reads, TCRdb called clonotypes with MiXCR, one entry per CDR3 protein. The repertoire holds around 330,000 distinct CDR3 sequences, with approximately 10% as singletons. The specimen was blood, either unsorted or a sorted T cell fraction (not recorded which). The source of these receptors is a female donor with ankylosing spondylitis or in good health (not recorded which). Both conserved end residues are trimmed from each CDR3.

v_call: TRBV7-2
j_call: TRBJ2-1
cdr3_aa: ASQIVPGLAGRDEQF

v_call: TRBV15
j_call: TRBJ2-5
cdr3_aa: ATSRGGLDSETQY

v_call: TRBV27
j_call: TRBJ2-2
cdr3_aa: ASSPTDRDGTGELF

v_call: TRBV5-1
j_call: TRBJ2-7
cdr3_aa: ASSLFLAGEQY

v_call: TRBV5-1
j_call: TRBJ1-1
cdr3_aa: ASSKIQGASEAF

v_call: TRBV5-1
j_call: TRBJ1-2
cdr3_aa: ASSLLAERGYT

v_call: TRBV2
j_call: TRBJ2-2
cdr3_aa: AFCLVGTSGVIAGELF

v_call: TRBV2
j_call: TRBJ2-2
cdr3_aa: ASRTGTGSSGELF

v_call: TRBV5-5
j_call: TRBJ2-1
cdr3_aa: ASRLQGSSYNEQF

v_call: TRBV4-2
j_call: TRBJ2-3
cdr3_aa: ASSQDRQVGTDTQY

v_call: TRBV28
j_call: TRBJ2-1
cdr3_aa: ASSSGTSRSNEQF

v_call: TRBV18
j_call: TRBJ2-7
cdr3_aa: ASSPAQDSSYEQY

v_call: TRBV5-1
j_call: TRBJ2-7
cdr3_aa: ASSAQAGATVPGLIYEQY

v_call: TRBV20-1
j_call: TRBJ1-6
cdr3_aa: SAITVVDSPLH

v_call: TRBV7-8
j_call: TRBJ2-1
cdr3_aa: ASSLAGGPTYEQF

v_call: TRBV29-1
j_call: TRBJ1-2
cdr3_aa: SVEPLLEKFYGYT

v_call: TRBV24-1
j_call: TRBJ1-5
cdr3_aa: ATSASDRGQPQH

v_call: TRBV25-1
j_call: TRBJ2-5
cdr3_aa: ASSRPGHPQETQY

v_call: TRBV7-6
j_call: TRBJ2-1
cdr3_aa: ASQPLAAPYNEQF

v_call: TRBV7-8
j_call: TRBJ2-2
cdr3_aa: ASSSETDWNMF

v_call: TRBV18
j_call: TRBJ2-1
cdr3_aa: ASSPRASTGYNEQF

v_call: TRBV20-1
j_call: TRBJ2-7
cdr3_aa: SARRGSSYEQY

v_call: TRBV5-1
j_call: TRBJ1-2
cdr3_aa: ASSLSTGTGKYGYT

v_call: TRBV5-1
j_call: TRBJ2-5
cdr3_aa: ASSLRHQETQY

v_call: TRBV7-2
j_call: TRBJ1-2
cdr3_aa: ASSLADAGAYGYT

v_call: TRBV5-1
j_call: TRBJ2-7
cdr3_aa: ASSLRQFTYEQY

v_call: TRBV7-9
j_call: TRBJ2-5
cdr3_aa: ASTPGDSRETQY

v_call: TRBV30
j_call: TRBJ2-3
cdr3_aa: AWTSWGDTQY

v_call: TRBV2
j_call: TRBJ1-1
cdr3_aa: ASSETPYTEAF

v_call: TRBV7-2
j_call: TRBJ2-1
cdr3_aa: ASSQGGLLSYNEQF

v_call: TRBV7-3
j_call: TRBJ1-6
cdr3_aa: ASSPGGNNSPLH

v_call: TRBV15
j_call: TRBJ2-2
cdr3_aa: ATSSLASNTGELF

v_call: TRBV5-1
j_call: TRBJ2-2
cdr3_aa: ASSLATGSTGELF